A selection of T cell receptor beta chains follows, all from one sample in a study of shared clonotypes between healthy human individuals. Assay used: immunoSEQ multiplex PCR; TCRdb lists only in-frame clones, some missing. Seen here are 2.3 million or so clones, approximately 93% observed once, and the top ten hold under 0.45%. The sample taken for sequencing was naive CD4+ T cells from PBMCs. These receptors were collected from a young man in good health. Some clones in this sample may be carry-over from other donors' samples. The CDR3 runs from the conserved cysteine through the conserved F or W. Each record gives: clone size, V gene, J gene, D gene, CDR3 protein, CDR3 DNA. D genes are given only for firm matches. Some rows mark clone size as missing; the rest say once, few, many or name a class of expanded clone.

.	TRBV28	TRBJ1-3	TRBD1	CASHQGGLSGNTIYF	TGTGCCAGCCATCAGGGGGGACTCTCTGGAAACACCATATATTTT
.	TRBV7-9	TRBJ2-7	.	CASRRQVGHEQYF	TGTGCCAGCCGGAGACAGGTGGGCCACGAGCAGTACTTC
.	TRBV4-2	TRBJ2-1	.	CASSQANRLELRWFF	TGTGCCAGCAGCCAGGCCAATCGCTTAGAACTGAGGTGGTTCTTC
.	TRBV28	TRBJ2-3	.	CASRGPGIEGGYF	TGTGCCAGCAGGGGACCCGGGATTGAGGGTGGGTATTTT
.	TRBV4-3	TRBJ2-7	TRBD2	CASSQDGGGLGEQYF	TGCGCCAGCAGCCAAGATGGCGGGGGGCTAGGGGAGCAGTACTTC
.	TRBV5-1	TRBJ1-2	TRBD1	CASSRTGDRNYGYTF	TGCGCCAGCAGCAGAACAGGGGACCGCAACTATGGCTACACCTTC
.	TRBV11-2	TRBJ2-3	TRBD2	CASSLIGTSGRSVDTQYF	TGTGCCAGCAGCTTAATCGGGACTAGCGGGAGGAGTGTCGATACGCAGTATTTT
.	TRBV18	TRBJ1-1	TRBD1	CASSPPGQGEAFF	TGTGCCAGCTCACCCCCCGGACAGGGGGAAGCTTTCTTT
.	TRBV29-1	TRBJ2-3	.	CTARWGADTQYF	TGCACGGCCCGTTGGGGGGCAGATACGCAGTATTTT
.	TRBV2	TRBJ2-7	.	CASSRYEQYF	TGTGCCAGCAGCCGCTACGAGCAGTACTTC
.	TRBV28	TRBJ2-7	.	CASSGSGSASYEQYF	TGTGCCAGCAGTGGCAGCGGGTCTGCCTCCTACGAGCAGTACTTC
once	TRBV6-5	TRBJ1-1	TRBD1	CASSETGGRTEAFF	TGTGCCAGCAGTGAGACAGGGGGCCGGACTGAAGCTTTCTTT
.	TRBV7-9	TRBJ1-3	.	CASSPVVSASGNTIYF	TGTGCCAGCAGTCCTGTGGTATCGGCGTCTGGAAACACCATATATTTT
once	TRBV5-1	TRBJ2-2	TRBD1	CASSPRTGRSYTGELFF	TGCGCCAGCAGCCCGAGGACAGGGAGATCATACACCGGGGAGCTGTTTTTT
once	TRBV7-9	TRBJ1-1	.	CASSNALGALGTEAFF	TGTGCCAGCAGCAACGCCTTGGGGGCGCTGGGCACTGAAGCTTTCTTT
.	TRBV6-6	TRBJ1-2	.	CASRAQGIPNGYTF	TGTGCCAGCAGGGCCCAGGGGATCCCAAATGGCTACACCTTC
.	TRBV19	TRBJ2-7	TRBD1	CASRPRTGATSYEQYF	TGTGCCAGTAGGCCCCGAACAGGGGCTACTTCCTACGAGCAGTACTTC
.	TRBV27	TRBJ2-5	TRBD1	CASSSYRDRDQTQYF	TGTGCCAGCAGCTCCTACCGGGACAGGGACCAGACCCAGTACTTC
.	TRBV7-9	TRBJ1-3	.	CASSSVGRGNTIYF	TGTGCCAGCAGCTCCGTGGGCCGCGGAAACACCATATATTTT
.	TRBV11-2	TRBJ1-2	.	CASSLVTGRGYTF	TGTGCCAGCAGCTTAGTTACGGGACGGGGCTACACCTTC
.	TRBV5-1	TRBJ2-1	.	CASSLLSSGTYNEQFF	TGCGCCAGCAGCTTGTTATCAAGCGGAACCTACAATGAGCAGTTCTTC
.	TRBV7-2	TRBJ2-7	TRBD2	CASSLDSSLAGLGREQYF	TGTGCCAGCAGCTTAGACTCTTCGCTAGCGGGACTAGGTCGCGAGCAGTACTTC
.	TRBV11-2	TRBJ1-1	TRBD1	CASSLGGQGGFLNTEAFF	TGTGCCAGCAGCTTAGGTGGTCAGGGGGGATTTTTGAACACTGAAGCTTTCTTT
few	TRBV20-1	TRBJ2-1	.	CSARMYNEQFF	TGCAGTGCTAGGATGTACAATGAGCAGTTCTTC
.	TRBV27	TRBJ2-3	.	CASSLRWTDTQYF	TGTGCCAGCAGTTTACGCTGGACAGATACGCAGTATTTT
.	TRBV27	TRBJ2-5	.	CASSQLGETQYF	TGTGCCAGCAGTCAGCTCGGAGAGACCCAGTACTTC